This is a list of T cell receptor beta chains from one sample in a study of blood T cell repertoires in COVID-19. Sequencing was performed with immunoSEQ multiplex PCR; in TCRdb, only in-frame clones are kept and a portion is missing. The sample lists approximately 46,000 clones, roughly 84% seen once, with about 4% in the top ten. Sequencing was done on a sample of peripheral blood. These receptors were collected from a woman in her seventies with acute or convalescent COVID-19. The CDR3 runs from the conserved cysteine through the conserved F or W. Each record gives: D gene, clone size, J gene, V gene, CDR3 DNA, CDR3 protein. A D gene is named only where the DNA matches it firmly. Clone sizes are given selectively: once, few, many, or a class where the clone is expanded.

- - TRBJ2-1 TRBV19 TGTGCCAGTAGTATAGTAGCGGACTACAATGAGCAGTTCTTC CASSIVADYNEQFF
TRBD2 - TRBJ2-1 TRBV7-9 TGTGCCAGCAGCCCCGGGACTAGCGGGAGCAATGAGCAGTTCTTC CASSPGTSGSNEQFF
TRBD1 - TRBJ2-7 TRBV5-1 TGCGCCAGCAGCCTCTCGGACAGGGCTCACGAGCAGTACTTC CASSLSDRAHEQYF
- few TRBJ2-7 TRBV6-6 TGTGCCAGCAGAGGTCCTAGCACCAGCTCCTACGAGCAGTACTTC CASRGPSTSSYEQYF
TRBD1 - TRBJ1-4 TRBV7-2 TGTGCCAGCAGCTTGCAGGACAGGGGTAATGAAAAACTGTTTTTT CASSLQDRGNEKLFF
- - TRBJ2-3 TRBV27 TGTGCCAGCAGTTTAGCCCTTGCGAGCACAGATACGCAGTATTTT CASSLALASTDTQYF
- - TRBJ1-2 TRBV24-1 TGTGCCACCAGTCCGGAGGGCGGGAAATATGGCTACACCTTC CATSPEGGKYGYTF
- - TRBJ1-1 TRBV5-1 TGCGCCAGCAGCTCCCAAACCACCGAACAGGTTCCGAACACTGAAGCTTTCTTT CASSSQTTEQVPNTEAFF
- - TRBJ1-5 TRBV4-3 TGCGCCAGCAGCCCGAGTCCGGGGAGCAATCAGCCCCAGCATTTT CASSPSPGSNQPQHF
- - TRBJ2-1 TRBV27 TGTGCCAGCAGTTTGAGAGGGGGCTCCTACAATGAGCAGTTCTTC CASSLRGGSYNEQFF
- - TRBJ1-1 TRBV9 TGTGCCAGCAGCCTACGACATGGCACTGAAGCTTTCTTT CASSLRHGTEAFF
- - TRBJ1-6 TRBV28 TGTGCCAGCAGACAGAGCTCCTATAATTCACCCCTCCACTTT CASRQSSYNSPLHF
- few TRBJ1-5 TRBV7-9 TGTGCCAGCAGCTTCATGGGGGCTGGACAGCCCCAGCATTTT CASSFMGAGQPQHF
- - TRBJ1-4 TRBV5-1 TGCGCCAGCAGCTTGGGCCTCCGGGAACGGGCTAATGAAAAACTGTTTTTT CASSLGLRERANEKLFF
- - TRBJ1-2 TRBV29-1 TGCAGCGGGGAGGGGCCCAACTATGGCTACACCTTC CSGEGPNYGYTF
- - TRBJ1-4 TRBV7-6 TGTGCCAGCAGCTTAACCGAGGCCCCCCGTGAAAAACTGTTTTTT CASSLTEAPREKLFF
TRBD1 - TRBJ1-2 TRBV6-5 TGTGCCAGCAGTTACTTGGGACAGGGGGCCGGCTACACCTTC CASSYLGQGAGYTF
TRBD1 - TRBJ1-2 TRBV18 TGTGCCAGCAGGACAGGGGGGAACTATGGCTACACCTTC CASRTGGNYGYTF
TRBD1 - TRBJ1-1 TRBV5-8 TGTGCCAGCAGCTTGGTCCGGGGACAGGGGGAAGCTTTCTTT CASSLVRGQGEAFF
- - TRBJ2-7 TRBV28 TGTGCCAGCAGCACCAGGGCCTACGAGCAGTACTTC CASSTRAYEQYF
TRBD1 - TRBJ2-2 TRBV9 TGTGCCAGCAGCGTAGCTACGTGGGACAGGGTTAGCGGGGAGCTGTTTTTT CASSVATWDRVSGELFF
- - TRBJ1-6 TRBV28 TGTGCCAGCAGTCCCTCTTCACCCCTCCACTTT CASSPSSPLHF
TRBD2 - TRBJ2-1 TRBV30 TGTGCCTGGAGTGGGGGTCTAGCGGGGCCCTACAATGAGCAGTTCTTC CAWSGGLAGPYNEQFF
TRBD2 - TRBJ2-7 TRBV5-4 TGTGCCAGCAGCCTACGACTAGCGTGGGAGCAGTACTTC CASSLRLAWEQYF
TRBD2 - TRBJ2-1 TRBV7-3 TGTGCCAGCAGCAGAGCTAGCGGATTATACAATGAGCAGTTCTTC CASSRASGLYNEQFF
TRBD2 - TRBJ2-5 TRBV5-1 TGCGCCAGCAGCACCGGACTAGCGGGAGATTGGGAGACCCAGTACTTC CASSTGLAGDWETQYF
- - TRBJ2-1 TRBV7-2 TGTGCCAGCAGCTGGTCCCGGCGGGGCAATGAGCAGTTCTTC CASSWSRRGNEQFF
- - TRBJ1-1 TRBV6-5 TGTGCCAGCGGACGGGGGGCAATCACTGAAGCTTTCTTT CASGRGAITEAFF
- - TRBJ1-4 TRBV5-5 TGTGCCAGCAGTTCCAACACAGCAACTAATGAAAAACTGTTTTTT CASSSNTATNEKLFF
- - TRBJ1-2 TRBV3-1/TRBV3-2 TGTGCCAGCAGCCGGGCATCGGCCTATGGCTACACCTTC CASSRASAYGYTF
- - TRBJ1-2 TRBV7-2 TGTGCCAGCAGCTTCCAGACAGGAAACTATGGCTACACCTTC CASSFQTGNYGYTF
- - TRBJ1-2 TRBV12-3/TRBV12-4 TGTGCCAGCGGCCATAGAGGACATCGCAGCACCTTC CASGHRGHRSTF
TRBD1 - TRBJ2-7 TRBV28 TGTGCCAGCAGTTCGGGACAGGGGGCTTACGAGCAGTACTTC CASSSGQGAYEQYF
TRBD1 - TRBJ1-6 TRBV7-2 TGTGCCAGCACAGGGGGAGGCGGAGTTTCCTCACCCCTCCACTTT CASTGGGGVSSPLHF
TRBD1 - TRBJ2-1 TRBV6-5 TGTGCCAGCAGTCCGGACAGGGGGCCTTGGGAGCAGTTCTTC CASSPDRGPWEQFF
- - TRBJ2-2 TRBV5-1 TGCGCCAGCAGCCCCACGGTCTCGAACACCGGGGAGCTGTTTTTT CASSPTVSNTGELFF
- - TRBJ2-1 TRBV2 TGTGCCAGCAGCACTTTAAGGGTAGGGGTTAATGAGCAGTTCTTC CASSTLRVGVNEQFF
TRBD1 - TRBJ1-4 TRBV6-5 TGTGCCAGCGCAGGGGGGACAGAAGGCGAAAAACTGTTTTTT CASAGGTEGEKLFF
TRBD1 - TRBJ2-5 TRBV20-1 TGCAGTGCTAGTCCCTGGGACAGGGGACAAGAGACCCAGTACTTC CSASPWDRGQETQYF
TRBD2 - TRBJ2-1 TRBV10-3 TGTGCCATCAGTGAGCGGACTAGCGGATCCTACAATGAGCAGTTCTTC CAISERTSGSYNEQFF
- few TRBJ1-4 TRBV7-2 TGTGCCAGCAGCTTCGGCCCACTATCCGATGAAAAACTGTTTTTT CASSFGPLSDEKLFF
TRBD2 - TRBJ2-1 TRBV11-3 TGTGCCAGCAGCCAAGTGAGAACGGGAGGGCCCAATGAGCAGTTCTTC CASSQVRTGGPNEQFF
TRBD1 - TRBJ1-5 TRBV11-2 TGTGCCAGCAGCCCCAACCCCGGACAGGGGCGGCCCCAGCATTTT CASSPNPGQGRPQHF
- - TRBJ2-1 TRBV9 TGTGCCAGCAGCGTAGCTCTCCTAGATCGAGACAATGAGCAGTTCTTC CASSVALLDRDNEQFF
- - TRBJ2-1 TRBV19 TGTGCCAGTAGCACCCTGCGGGGAACCTTCAATGAGCAGTTCTTC CASSTLRGTFNEQFF
- - TRBJ1-1 TRBV7-9 TGTGCCAGCAGCTTGAAGGGGGCTGAAGCTTTCTTT CASSLKGAEAFF